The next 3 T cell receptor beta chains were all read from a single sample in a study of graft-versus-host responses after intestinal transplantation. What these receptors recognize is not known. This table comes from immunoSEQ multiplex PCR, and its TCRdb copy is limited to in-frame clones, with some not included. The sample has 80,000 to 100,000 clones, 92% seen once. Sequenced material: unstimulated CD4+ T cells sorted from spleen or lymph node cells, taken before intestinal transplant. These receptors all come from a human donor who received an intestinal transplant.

Here the CDR3 reads CASSYSTRDEQYF. DNA of the CDR3: TGTGCCAGCAGTTACTCGACGAGGGACGAGCAGTACTTC. The chain is built from TRBV6-5 and TRBJ2-7; possibly TRBD2 for D (5 bases). The CDR3 is 13 amino acids. Trimming left V 0 bases short and J 5 bases short, with 8 bases between. Germline CDR1 and CDR2: MNHEY and SVGAGI.

Written as DNA, the CDR3 is TGTGCCAGCAGCCGCCCAGAGATGACAGGGATGGCCAAAAACATTCAGTACTTC. Residues: CASSRPEMTGMAKNIQYF. The gene calls are TRBV16 and TRBJ2-4; 7 bases are a match to TRBD1. Germline CDR1 KGHSY, CDR2 FQNENV. With V trimmed by 4 bases and J by 1 base, 13 bases remained unmatched. The CDR3 has 18 residues.

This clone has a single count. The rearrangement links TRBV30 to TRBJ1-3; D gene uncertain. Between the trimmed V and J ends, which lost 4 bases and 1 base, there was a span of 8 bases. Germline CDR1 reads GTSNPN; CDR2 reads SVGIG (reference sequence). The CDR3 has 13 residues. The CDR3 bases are TGTGCCTGGACAGTCTCTTCTGGAAACACCATATATTTT. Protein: CAWTVSSGNTIYF.